A single sample gave rise to the 4 T cell receptor beta chains below, sequenced in a study of T cell clonality in common variable immunodeficiency. General observations from the study: Common variable immunodeficiency TCR beta sequences reportedly had fewer deletions and N-nucleotide insertions.

The table came from immunoSEQ multiplex PCR; TCRdb's copy has only in-frame clones and leaves some out. The sample gives about 34,000 clones, none seen only once, and the top ten clones hold under 30%. Which antigens these TCRs recognize remains unknown. The sequenced sample consisted of peripheral blood mononuclear cells. The receptors shown here come from a human donor with common variable immunodeficiency.

Ten or more counts support this clone. Coverage ceases 3 residues before the CDR3 finishes, and the germline J gene fills in the end. V and J are TRBV29-1 and TRBJ2-2; maybe TRBD2 (6 bases). Germline V gene sequence: CDR1 SQVTM, CDR2 ANQGSEA. Trimming took off 2 bases at V and 4 bases at J, with 14 bases between the two ends. The CDR3 totals 15 residues. Incomplete CDR3 DNA: TGCAGCGTTGAATTGGTGGGGGGACTCACCGGGGAG. It yields the protein CSVELVGGLTGE. The entire CDR3 reads CSVELVGGLTGELFF.

The sample holds many counts of this clone. The read stops 3 residues short of the end of the CDR3; the missing end is completed from the germline J gene. The chain carries TRBV6-2 or TRBV6-3 and TRBJ2-4, with 10 bases aligning to TRBD1. CDR1 is MNHEY and CDR2 is SVGEGT in the germline V gene. The CDR3 has 13 residues. The CDR3 loop reads CASSIDRGLDQYF. The covered CDR3 bases are TGTGCCAGCAGTATTGACAGGGGGCTTGAT.

This clone came up a few times. Read coverage stops 3 residues before the CDR3 terminus; the germline J gene supplies the remainder. The chain carries TRBV11-2 and TRBJ1-2, with no clear D. The CDR3 length is 13 residues. Germline V CDR1 and CDR2: SGHAT, FQNNGV. V shed 5 bases and J shed 2 bases, with 9 bases lying between them. CDR3 bases read: TGTGCCAGCAGCCAAACAACGAACTATGGC. Protein sequence: CASSQTTNYG. The full CDR3 reads CASSQTTNYGYTF.

This clone came up a few times. Sequencing ends 3 residues short of the CDR3 end; the germline J gene provides the rest. V usage is TRBV6-2 or TRBV6-3 and J usage is TRBJ2-1, with 7 bases that match TRBD2. Germline V gene lookup returns CDR1 MNHEY and CDR2 SVGEGT. J was trimmed by 7 bases and V by 3 bases; bases with no gene match: 9. This CDR3 is 15 amino acids long. The part of the CDR3 DNA that was read is TGTGCCAGCAGTTATGGCGCGGGAGCTGATAATGAG. Its protein is CASSYGAGADNE. The complete CDR3 protein is CASSYGAGADNEQFF.